This T cell receptor beta chain is from a study of beta chain features in type 1 diabetes. With respect to this clone: Its antigen remains unknown.

Sequenced material consisted of expressed TCRB transcripts (all of the isolated RNA was reverse transcribed). Assay: immunoSEQ multiplex PCR; the TCRdb copy retains only in-frame clones and omits some. The data show just over 450,000 clones, with about 29% seen just once and more than 0.055% held by the top ten. General observations from the study: HLA effects on TCRB rearrangement stayed unresolved here. For type 1 diabetes patients, VDJ junctions showed fewer insertions and more deletions.

Donors contributed one heparinised blood draw apiece, averaging about 120 mL. V gave up 2 bases and J gave up 0 bases, with 6 bases separating them. CDR1 is SGDLS and CDR2 is YYNGEE in the germline V gene. This CDR3 spans 15 amino acids. Material: naive CD4+ T cells from blood. The chain uses TRBV9 and TRBJ2-6; the D is unclear. This clonotype was obtained from a man in his late teens or twenties in good health. The CDR3 sequence is CASSVRVSGANVLTF. The CDR3 DNA is TGTGCCAGCAGCGTTAGAGTCTCTGGGGCCAACGTCCTGACTTTC.